Shown below are 8 T cell receptor beta chains from a single sample sequenced in a study of shared clonotypes between healthy human individuals. Only in-frame clones appear in the TCRdb table, and some are missing; sequencing was by immunoSEQ multiplex PCR. In the table there are approximately 2,000,000 clones, about 90% of which are singletons. The specimen sequenced was naive CD4+ T cells from PBMCs. As for subset: CD45RA+ positively selected. The source is a man aged 18 to 30 in good health. Some clones in this sample may be carry-over from other donors' samples.

V gene TRBV18 combines with J gene TRBJ2-7; the D call may be TRBD1 or TRBD2 (5 bases each). The CDR3 is 14 residues long. V lost 6 bases and J 2 bases, leaving 14 bases between the germline ends. Germline lookup yields CDR1 KGHSH and CDR2 LQKENI. The CDR3 DNA sequence: TGTGCCAGCTCCCCCAGGGACGTCACCTACGAGCAGTACTTC. Translation: CASSPRDVTYEQYF.

The rearrangement joins TRBV5-6 to TRBJ2-3; 11 bases match TRBD2. This CDR3 has 16 residues. The trim removed 4 bases at V and 5 bases at J, leaving 9 bases unmatched. The germline gives CDR1 SGHDT, CDR2 YYEEEE. The CDR3 region is CASSPISSGRRDTQYF. The DNA of the CDR3 is TGTGCCAGCAGCCCCATCTCTAGCGGGAGGAGAGATACGCAGTATTTT.

The J gene is TRBJ2-7, the V gene TRBV18; 8 nucleotides match TRBD2. The J segment lost 3 bases and the V segment lost 4 bases, leaving 5 bases of the junction unmatched. This CDR3 comprises 14 residues. Looked up from germline, CDR1 is KGHSH and CDR2 is LQKENI. Written as DNA, the CDR3 is TGTGCCAGCTCACGGGAGAGCGGGAGCTACGAGCAGTACTTC. It translates to CASSRESGSYEQYF.

The DNA for the CDR3 is TGTGCCAGCAGCTTAGAGCGTCTAAGCTCCTACGAGCAGTACTTC. Amino acid sequence: CASSLERLSSYEQYF. J is TRBJ2-7 and V is TRBV7-9, with D unresolved. V was pared by 1 base and J by 0 bases, with 10 bases between. The germline CDR1 and CDR2 sequences are SEHNR and FQNEAQ (reference sequence). This CDR3 has 15 residues.

A word on this clone: This specimen includes other DNA sequences encoding the same CDR3. In nucleotides, the CDR3 is TGTGCCAGCTCACCTTTGACCGGGGAGCTGTTTTTT. The encoded protein is CASSPLTGELFF. The chain combines TRBV18 with TRBJ2-2; D unclear. CDR3 length: 12 residues. Trimming took 3 bases from V and 5 from J, leaving 4 bases between them. Germline V gene lookup returns CDR1 KGHSH and CDR2 LQKENI.

The V gene is TRBV30, the J gene TRBJ2-3, with a possible D match to TRBD1 (6 bases). CDR1 and CDR2 (germline): GTSNPN, SVGIG (reference sequence). The CDR3 runs to 15 residues. V was clipped by 1 base and J by 2 bases, with 13 bases between them. The CDR3 loop reads CAWSAGQGHTDTQYF. The DNA of the CDR3 is TGTGCCTGGAGTGCAGGGCAGGGACACACAGATACGCAGTATTTT.

In this sample, this clone turned up once. The CDR3 protein is CASSPGQGVGNQPQHF. CDR3 in DNA: TGTGCCAGCTCACCGGGACAGGGAGTAGGCAATCAGCCCCAGCATTTT. The J gene is TRBJ1-5, the V gene TRBV18; 9 bases line up with TRBD1. After removal of 3 bases from V and 2 bases from J, the junction contained 5 bases not matched to a gene. The CDR3 has 16 residues. Germline CDR1 reads KGHSH; CDR2 reads LQKENI.

The chain couples TRBV4-2 to TRBJ2-3, with D unclear. CDR1 is LGHNA and CDR2 is YNFKEQ in the germline V gene. The CDR3 runs 15 residues. Between the trimmed V and J ends, which lost 0 bases and 0 bases, there was a span of 7 bases. The CDR3 here is CASSQDGASTDTQYF. In DNA, the CDR3 is TGTGCCAGCAGCCAAGACGGCGCTAGCACAGATACGCAGTATTTT.